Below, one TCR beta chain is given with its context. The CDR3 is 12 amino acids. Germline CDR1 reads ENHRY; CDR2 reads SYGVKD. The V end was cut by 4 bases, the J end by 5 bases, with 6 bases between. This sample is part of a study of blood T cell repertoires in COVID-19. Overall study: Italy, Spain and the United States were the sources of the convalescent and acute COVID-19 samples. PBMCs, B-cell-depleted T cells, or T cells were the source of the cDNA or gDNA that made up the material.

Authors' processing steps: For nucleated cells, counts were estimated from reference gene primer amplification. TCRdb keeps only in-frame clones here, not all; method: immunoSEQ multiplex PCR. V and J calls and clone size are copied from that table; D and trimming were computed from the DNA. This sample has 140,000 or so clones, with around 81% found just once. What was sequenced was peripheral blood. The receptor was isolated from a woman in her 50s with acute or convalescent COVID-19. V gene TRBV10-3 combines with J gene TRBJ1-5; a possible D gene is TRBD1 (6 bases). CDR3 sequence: CAISGTDQPQHF. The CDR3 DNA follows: TGTGCCATCAGTGGGACAGATCAGCCCCAGCATTTT.